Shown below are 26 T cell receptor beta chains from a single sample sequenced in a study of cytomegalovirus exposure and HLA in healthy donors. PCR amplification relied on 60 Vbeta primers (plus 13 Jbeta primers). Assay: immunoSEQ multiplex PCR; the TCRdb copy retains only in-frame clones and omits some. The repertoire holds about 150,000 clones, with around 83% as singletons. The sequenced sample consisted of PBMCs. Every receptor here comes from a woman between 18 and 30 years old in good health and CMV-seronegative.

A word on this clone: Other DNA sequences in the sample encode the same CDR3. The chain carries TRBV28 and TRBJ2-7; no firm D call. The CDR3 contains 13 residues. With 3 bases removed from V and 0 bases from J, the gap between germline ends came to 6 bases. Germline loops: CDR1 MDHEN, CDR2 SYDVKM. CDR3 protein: CASSFPSSYEQYF. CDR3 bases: TGTGCCAGCAGTTTTCCCAGCTCCTACGAGCAGTACTTC.

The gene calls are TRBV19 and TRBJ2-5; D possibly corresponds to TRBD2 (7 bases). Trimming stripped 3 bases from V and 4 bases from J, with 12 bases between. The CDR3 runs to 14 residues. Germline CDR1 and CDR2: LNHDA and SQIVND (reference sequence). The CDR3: CASSIRGAGETQYF. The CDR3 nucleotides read TGTGCCAGTAGTATTCGGGGGGCGGGAGAGACCCAGTACTTC. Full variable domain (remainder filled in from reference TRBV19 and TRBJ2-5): DGGITQSPKYLFRKEGQNVTLSCEQNLNHDAMYWYRQDPGQGLRLIYYSQIVNDFQKGDIAEGYSVSREKKESFPLTVTSAQKNPTAFYLCASSIRGAGETQYFGPGTRLLVL.

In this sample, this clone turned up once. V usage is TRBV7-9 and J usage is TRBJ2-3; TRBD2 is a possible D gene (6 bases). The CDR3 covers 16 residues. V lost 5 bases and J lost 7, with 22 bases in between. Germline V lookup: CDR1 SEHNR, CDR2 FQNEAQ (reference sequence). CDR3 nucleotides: TGTGCCAGCAGCAATACCGGGGGTCTCCACCGGAATACGCAGTATTTT. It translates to CASSNTGGLHRNTQYF.

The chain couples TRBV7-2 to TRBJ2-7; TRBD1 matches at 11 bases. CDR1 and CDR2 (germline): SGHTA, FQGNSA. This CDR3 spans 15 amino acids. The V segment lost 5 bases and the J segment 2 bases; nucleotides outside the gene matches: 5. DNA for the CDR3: TGTGCCAGCAGCCAGGACAGGGGGCGGGCCTACGAGCAGTACTTC. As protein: CASSQDRGRAYEQYF.

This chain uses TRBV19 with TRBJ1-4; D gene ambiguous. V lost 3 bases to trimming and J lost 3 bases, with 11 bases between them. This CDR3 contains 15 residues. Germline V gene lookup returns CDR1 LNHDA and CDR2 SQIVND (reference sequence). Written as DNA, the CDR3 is TGTGCCAGTAGTATGACGGGGAATTCTAATGAAAAACTGTTTTTT. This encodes CASSMTGNSNEKLFF. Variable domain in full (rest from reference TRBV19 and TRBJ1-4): DGGITQSPKYLFRKEGQNVTLSCEQNLNHDAMYWYRQDPGQGLRLIYYSQIVNDFQKGDIAEGYSVSREKKESFPLTVTSAQKNPTAFYLCASSMTGNSNEKLFFGSGTQLSVL.

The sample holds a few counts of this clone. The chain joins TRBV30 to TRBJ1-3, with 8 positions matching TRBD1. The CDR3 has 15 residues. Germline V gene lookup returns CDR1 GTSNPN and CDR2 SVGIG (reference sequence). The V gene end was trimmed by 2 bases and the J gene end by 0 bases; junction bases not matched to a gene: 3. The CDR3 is CAWSRDRTSGNTIYF. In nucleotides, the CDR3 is TGTGCCTGGAGTAGGGACAGGACCTCTGGAAACACCATATATTTT.

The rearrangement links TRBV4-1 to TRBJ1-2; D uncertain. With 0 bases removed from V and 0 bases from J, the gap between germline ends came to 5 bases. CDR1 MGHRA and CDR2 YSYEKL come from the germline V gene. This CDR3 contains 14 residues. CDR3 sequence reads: CASSQESANYGYTF. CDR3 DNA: TGCGCCAGCAGCCAAGAGTCGGCTAACTATGGCTACACCTTC.

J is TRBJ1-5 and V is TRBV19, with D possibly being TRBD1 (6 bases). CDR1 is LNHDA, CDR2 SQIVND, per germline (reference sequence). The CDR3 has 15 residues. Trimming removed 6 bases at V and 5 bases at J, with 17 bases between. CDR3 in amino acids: CASSTPRGGHQPQHF. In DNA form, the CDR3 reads TGTGCCAGTAGCACACCCAGGGGTGGGCATCAGCCCCAGCATTTT.

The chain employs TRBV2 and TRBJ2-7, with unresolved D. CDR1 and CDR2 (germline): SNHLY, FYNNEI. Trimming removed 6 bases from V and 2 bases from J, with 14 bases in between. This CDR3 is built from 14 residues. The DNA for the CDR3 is TGTGCCAGCAGAACAGCAAGACCTACCTACGAGCAGTACTTC. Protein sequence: CASRTARPTYEQYF.

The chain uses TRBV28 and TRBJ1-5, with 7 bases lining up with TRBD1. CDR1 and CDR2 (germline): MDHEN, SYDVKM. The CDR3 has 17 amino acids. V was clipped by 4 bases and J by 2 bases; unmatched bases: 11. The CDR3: CASSYVQGGAGNQPQHF. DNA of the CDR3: TGTGCCAGCAGTTACGTTCAGGGGGGAGCGGGCAATCAGCCCCAGCATTTT.

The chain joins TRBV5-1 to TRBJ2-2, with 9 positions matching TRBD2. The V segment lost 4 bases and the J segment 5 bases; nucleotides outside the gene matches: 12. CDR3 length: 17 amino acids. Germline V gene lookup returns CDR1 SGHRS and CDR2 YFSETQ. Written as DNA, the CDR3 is TGCGCCAGCAGCCAAACCGTAGCGGGAGTGGGAACCGGGGAGCTGTTTTTT. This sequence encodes CASSQTVAGVGTGELFF.

The CDR3: CASSPRQGLNQPQHF. The CDR3 DNA reads TGTGCCAGCAGCCCCCGACAGGGGTTAAATCAGCCCCAGCATTTT. This chain uses TRBV6-5 with TRBJ1-5, with 8 bases matching TRBD1. This CDR3 is 15 amino acids long. The trim removed 6 bases at V and 4 bases at J, leaving 8 bases unmatched. Germline values: CDR1 MNHEY, CDR2 SVGAGI.

CDR3 residues: CASSFRSRGRGQPQHF. The CDR3 DNA follows: TGTGCCAGCAGTTTTCGGTCCAGGGGGCGCGGTCAGCCCCAGCATTTT. The rearrangement joins TRBV28 to TRBJ1-5; 8 bases agree with TRBD1. V shed 3 bases, J shed 6 bases, and the junction held 10 bases outside the gene matches. The CDR3 runs 16 residues. The germline gives CDR1 MDHEN, CDR2 SYDVKM.

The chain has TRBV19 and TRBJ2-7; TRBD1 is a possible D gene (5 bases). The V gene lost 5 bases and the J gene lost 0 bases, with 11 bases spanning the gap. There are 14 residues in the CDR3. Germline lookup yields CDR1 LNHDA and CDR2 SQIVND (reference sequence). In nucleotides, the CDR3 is TGTGCCAGTAGTCCAGGGTTGATCTCCTACGAGCAGTACTTC. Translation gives CASSPGLISYEQYF.

The CDR3 coding sequence is TGCGCCAGCAGCCAGTTGACAGCCTACAATGAGCAGTTCTTC. This codes for CASSQLTAYNEQFF. The rearrangement uses TRBV4-1 and TRBJ2-1; TRBD1 might be the D (5 bases). The CDR3 has 14 residues. Trimming took 3 bases from V and 2 from J, leaving 8 bases between them. The germline gives CDR1 MGHRA, CDR2 YSYEKL.

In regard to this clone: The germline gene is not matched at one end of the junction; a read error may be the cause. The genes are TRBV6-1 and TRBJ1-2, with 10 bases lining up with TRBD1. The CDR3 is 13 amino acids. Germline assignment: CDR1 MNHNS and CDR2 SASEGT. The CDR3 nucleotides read TGTGCCAGCAGTGAAGCGCAGTTGGGACAGGGGAACTTC. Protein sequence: CASSEAQLGQGNF.

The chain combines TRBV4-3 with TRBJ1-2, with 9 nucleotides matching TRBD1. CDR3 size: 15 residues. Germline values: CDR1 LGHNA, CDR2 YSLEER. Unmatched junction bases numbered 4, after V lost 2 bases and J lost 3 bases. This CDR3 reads CASSQSTGGYYGYTF. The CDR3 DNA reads TGCGCCAGCAGCCAATCGACAGGGGGGTACTATGGCTACACCTTC.

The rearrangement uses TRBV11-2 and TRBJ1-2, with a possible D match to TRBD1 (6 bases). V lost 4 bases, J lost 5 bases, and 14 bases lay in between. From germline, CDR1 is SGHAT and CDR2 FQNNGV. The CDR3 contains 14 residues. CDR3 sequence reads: CASSWGGGGYGYTF. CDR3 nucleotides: TGTGCCAGCAGCTGGGGAGGGGGAGGATATGGCTACACCTTC.

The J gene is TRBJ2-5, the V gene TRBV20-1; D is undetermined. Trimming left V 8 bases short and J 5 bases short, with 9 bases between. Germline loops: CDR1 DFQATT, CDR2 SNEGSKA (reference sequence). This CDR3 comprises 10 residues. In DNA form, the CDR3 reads TGCAGTCTCCTCCTGGAGACCCAGTACTTC. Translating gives CSLLLETQYF.

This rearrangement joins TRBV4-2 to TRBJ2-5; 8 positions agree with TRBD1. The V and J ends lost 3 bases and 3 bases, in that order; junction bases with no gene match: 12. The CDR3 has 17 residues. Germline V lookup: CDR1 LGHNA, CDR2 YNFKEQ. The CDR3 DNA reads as TGTGCCAGCAGCCACACCCGAGGCGAGGACAGGGAAGAGACCCAGTACTTC. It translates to CASSHTRGEDREETQYF.

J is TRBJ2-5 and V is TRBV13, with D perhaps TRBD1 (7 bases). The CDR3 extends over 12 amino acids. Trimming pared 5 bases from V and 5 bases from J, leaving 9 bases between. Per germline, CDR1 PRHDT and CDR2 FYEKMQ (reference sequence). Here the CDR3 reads CASSGGGETQYF. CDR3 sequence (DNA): TGTGCCAGCAGCGGAGGGGGCGAGACCCAGTACTTC.

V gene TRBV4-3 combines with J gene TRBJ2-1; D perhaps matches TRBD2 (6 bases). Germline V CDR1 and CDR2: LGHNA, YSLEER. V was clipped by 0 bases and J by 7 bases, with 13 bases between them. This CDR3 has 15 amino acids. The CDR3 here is CASSQEGLADNEQFF. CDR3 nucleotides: TGCGCCAGCAGCCAAGAGGGACTGGCCGATAATGAGCAGTTCTTC.

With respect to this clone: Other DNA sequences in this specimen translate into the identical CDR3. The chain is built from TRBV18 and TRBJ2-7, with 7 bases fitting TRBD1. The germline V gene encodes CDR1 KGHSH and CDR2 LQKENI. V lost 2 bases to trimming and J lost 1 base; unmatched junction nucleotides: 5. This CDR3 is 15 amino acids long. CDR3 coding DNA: TGTGCCAGCTCACCAAGGACAGGATCATCCTACGAGCAGTACTTC. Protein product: CASSPRTGSSYEQYF. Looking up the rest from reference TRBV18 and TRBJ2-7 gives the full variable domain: NAGVMQNPRHLVRRRGQEARLRCSPMKGHSHVYWYRQLPEEGLKFMVYLQKENIIDESGMPKERFSAEFPKEGPSILRIQQVVRGDSAAYFCASSPRTGSSYEQYFGPGTRLTVT.

The chain's CDR3 is CASSPLGGAHNEQFF. CDR3 nucleotides: TGTGCCAGCAGTCCCCTAGGGGGGGCCCACAATGAGCAGTTCTTC. The V call is TRBV27, the J call TRBJ2-1; possibly TRBD2 for D (7 bases). V was pared by 5 bases and J by 5 bases, with 16 bases between. The CDR3 consists of 15 residues. CDR1 and CDR2 (germline): MNHEY, SMNVEV (reference sequence).

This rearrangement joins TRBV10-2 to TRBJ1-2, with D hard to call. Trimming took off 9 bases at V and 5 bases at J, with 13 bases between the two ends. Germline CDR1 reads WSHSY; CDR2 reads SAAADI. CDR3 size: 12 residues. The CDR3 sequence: CASAADWYGYTF. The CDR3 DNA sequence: TGCGCCAGTGCCGCGGATTGGTATGGCTACACCTTC.

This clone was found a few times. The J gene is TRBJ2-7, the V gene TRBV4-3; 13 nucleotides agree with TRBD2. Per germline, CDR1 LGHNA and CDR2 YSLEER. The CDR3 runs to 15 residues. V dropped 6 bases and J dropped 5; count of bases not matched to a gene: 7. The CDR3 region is CASSFGLAGDNEQYF. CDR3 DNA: TGCGCCAGCAGTTTCGGACTAGCGGGAGACAACGAGCAGTACTTC.